The rows below give T cell receptor beta chains drawn from one sample of a study of Ad26.COV2.S vaccination and SARS-CoV-2 variants. Sequenced by immunoSEQ multiplex PCR; TCRdb stores in-frame clones only, minus some. This table has about 240,000 clones, roughly 90% appearing once. This sample comprised peripheral blood, obtained in a trial of Ad26.COV2.S vaccine versus placebo. The source is a person aged 18-65 years who received the Ad26.COV2.S COVID-19 vaccine or a placebo. Each CDR3 is given with its conserved first and last residue. The D gene is left open where the match is weak. Clone size appears in some rows only: once, few, many, or a class for an expanded clone.

CDR3aa | j_gene | abundance | v_gene | d_gene
CASSPQGVAEAFF | TRBJ1-1 | . | TRBV9 | TRBD1
CASSQSGGLSTDTQYF | TRBJ2-3 | . | TRBV4-3 | .
CASNVVGSGANVLTF | TRBJ2-6 | . | TRBV7-9 | .
CASRGTSGGNTGELFF | TRBJ2-2 | . | TRBV5-4 | TRBD2
CASLPDRAETQYF | TRBJ2-5 | . | TRBV27 | TRBD1
CASSPDRVGQFF | TRBJ2-1 | once | TRBV4-3 | TRBD1
CASSLVSGENYEQYF | TRBJ2-7 | . | TRBV7-8 | .
CASSGRRIAGNEKLFF | TRBJ1-4 | once | TRBV25-1 | .
CASSPGLMQETQYF | TRBJ2-5 | . | TRBV11-2 | .
CSVEDRAGGPQTQYF | TRBJ2-5 | . | TRBV29-1 | TRBD1
CASSLQGTWTDLSNTGELFF | TRBJ2-2 | . | TRBV11-3 | .
CASSQVNQPQHF | TRBJ1-5 | . | TRBV14 | .
CSVEDGRGLSYEQYF | TRBJ2-7 | . | TRBV29-1 | TRBD2
CASSQVLREGTGELFF | TRBJ2-2 | once | TRBV4-3 | TRBD2
CASTPIEGSYNEQFF | TRBJ2-1 | . | TRBV5-5 | .
CASSQSGVQYEQYF | TRBJ2-7 | . | TRBV7-6 | .
CASSGGLATDTQYF | TRBJ2-3 | . | TRBV2 | TRBD2
CASSGARQETQYF | TRBJ2-5 | . | TRBV2 | .
CASSSGQGMATGELFF | TRBJ2-2 | . | TRBV3-1/TRBV3-2 | TRBD1